The rows below give T cell receptor beta chains drawn from one sample of a study of shared clonotypes between healthy human individuals. The assay was immunoSEQ multiplex PCR, and TCRdb's table has in-frame clones only and misses some. The table lists 650,000 to 750,000 clones, 72% of them singletons. The sample comprised memory CD4+ T cells sorted from blood. These receptors originate from a woman in her 30s in good health. Both conserved end residues are part of each CDR3. D genes are given only for firm matches. The size entry is marked missing in some rows and otherwise reads once, few, many or a size class.

v_gene: TRBV2; abundance: NA; d_gene: NA; j_gene: TRBJ1-2; CDR3nt: TGTGCCAGCAGTGAGGTTCGGCTGGGCTACACCTTC; CDR3aa: CASSEVRLGYTF
v_gene: TRBV5-1; abundance: NA; d_gene: TRBD2; j_gene: TRBJ2-5; CDR3nt: TGCGCCAGCAGGCCTAGCGGGAGATTAGAGACCCAGTACTTC; CDR3aa: CASRPSGRLETQYF
v_gene: TRBV7-8; abundance: NA; d_gene: NA; j_gene: TRBJ1-2; CDR3nt: TGTGCCAGCAGCTTAGACACAGGGAACTATGGCTACACCTTC; CDR3aa: CASSLDTGNYGYTF
v_gene: TRBV2; abundance: NA; d_gene: NA; j_gene: TRBJ2-1; CDR3nt: TGTGCCAGCACGAGGGGAGTAGAGTTGGAGCAGTTCTTC; CDR3aa: CASTRGVELEQFF
v_gene: TRBV7-9; abundance: many; d_gene: NA; j_gene: TRBJ2-1; CDR3nt: TGTGCCAGCAGCCGGCGGTCGCTGAGCTCCTACAATGAGCAGTTCTTC; CDR3aa: CASSRRSLSSYNEQFF
v_gene: TRBV7-2; abundance: NA; d_gene: TRBD2; j_gene: TRBJ2-7; CDR3nt: TGTGCCAGCAGCCTCCTAGCGGGGGAATACGAGCAGTACTTC; CDR3aa: CASSLLAGEYEQYF
v_gene: TRBV9; abundance: NA; d_gene: NA; j_gene: TRBJ1-5; CDR3nt: TGTGCCAGCAGCCCAGACCTAAATCAGCCCCAGCATTTT; CDR3aa: CASSPDLNQPQHF
v_gene: TRBV6-1; abundance: NA; d_gene: NA; j_gene: TRBJ1-2; CDR3nt: TGTGCCAGCAGTGAAGCCTTACTTTCGGCGCGCTATGGCTACACCTTC; CDR3aa: CASSEALLSARYGYTF
v_gene: TRBV11-2; abundance: NA; d_gene: TRBD2; j_gene: TRBJ2-2; CDR3nt: TGTGCCAGCAGCTACCAGCTAGCGGGAGCCGGGGAGCTGTTTTTT; CDR3aa: CASSYQLAGAGELFF
v_gene: TRBV5-1; abundance: NA; d_gene: TRBD1; j_gene: TRBJ2-7; CDR3nt: TGCGCCAGCAGCTTGGATCGACAGGGGCTATTTGCATCTGAGCAGTACTTC; CDR3aa: CASSLDRQGLFASEQYF
v_gene: TRBV19; abundance: many; d_gene: NA; j_gene: TRBJ1-4; CDR3nt: TGTGCCAGTAGTATTGGTGGGGGAACGGAAAAACTGTTTTTT; CDR3aa: CASSIGGGTEKLFF
v_gene: TRBV5-6; abundance: NA; d_gene: NA; j_gene: TRBJ2-4; CDR3nt: TGTGCCAGCAGCTCTTTGGGGGTCAAAAACATTCAGTACTTC; CDR3aa: CASSSLGVKNIQYF
v_gene: TRBV28; abundance: few; d_gene: NA; j_gene: TRBJ2-2; CDR3nt: TGTGCCACCATCCGGCAAGGTGACGGCACCGGGGAGCTGTTTTTT; CDR3aa: CATIRQGDGTGELFF
v_gene: TRBV11-3; abundance: few; d_gene: TRBD1; j_gene: TRBJ2-2; CDR3nt: TGTGCCAGCAGCCCGGGCGGACAGGGGAACACCGGGGAGCTGTTTTTT; CDR3aa: CASSPGGQGNTGELFF
v_gene: TRBV6-1; abundance: few; d_gene: TRBD2; j_gene: TRBJ2-1; CDR3nt: TGTGCCAGCAGGGCTAGCGGGAACTACAATGAGCAGTTCTTC; CDR3aa: CASRASGNYNEQFF
v_gene: TRBV6-1; abundance: NA; d_gene: NA; j_gene: TRBJ2-1; CDR3nt: TGTGCCAGCAGTGCCGTTCAGGGGCCTGAGCAGTTCTTC; CDR3aa: CASSAVQGPEQFF
v_gene: TRBV30; abundance: NA; d_gene: NA; j_gene: TRBJ2-5; CDR3nt: TGTGCCTGGAGGAGGGGGGGGTTGGAGACCCAGTACTTC; CDR3aa: CAWRRGGLETQYF
v_gene: TRBV5-1; abundance: NA; d_gene: TRBD1; j_gene: TRBJ2-1; CDR3nt: TGCGCCAGCAGCTTGGCCGGGGACAGGGACTACAATGAGCAGTTCTTC; CDR3aa: CASSLAGDRDYNEQFF
v_gene: TRBV10-3; abundance: NA; d_gene: NA; j_gene: TRBJ1-1; CDR3nt: TGTGCCATCAGTGAGGGACCGTCGTCAGGGGTGCCTGAAGCTTTCTTT; CDR3aa: CAISEGPSSGVPEAFF
v_gene: TRBV4-1; abundance: once; d_gene: NA; j_gene: TRBJ2-7; CDR3nt: TGCGCCAGCAGCCAAGCGCCGAGCTCCTACGAGCAGTACTTC; CDR3aa: CASSQAPSSYEQYF
v_gene: TRBV2; abundance: NA; d_gene: NA; j_gene: TRBJ1-1; CDR3nt: TGTGCCAGCAGTGTCGAATCAAACACTGAAGCTTTCTTT; CDR3aa: CASSVESNTEAFF
v_gene: TRBV28; abundance: NA; d_gene: TRBD1; j_gene: TRBJ2-7; CDR3nt: TGTGCCACGGGACAGGCCTACGAGCAGTACTTC; CDR3aa: CATGQAYEQYF
v_gene: TRBV7-9; abundance: once; d_gene: NA; j_gene: TRBJ1-1; CDR3nt: TGTGCCAGCAGCTGGCGAGACGCTGAAGCTTTCTTT; CDR3aa: CASSWRDAEAFF
v_gene: TRBV19; abundance: NA; d_gene: NA; j_gene: TRBJ1-1; CDR3nt: TGTGCCAGTAGTAGATCTGAAACAACTGAAGCTTTCTTT; CDR3aa: CASSRSETTEAFF
v_gene: TRBV30; abundance: few; d_gene: NA; j_gene: TRBJ1-2; CDR3nt: TGTGCCTGGAGCCCCCGGGGGAACTATGGCTACACCTTC; CDR3aa: CAWSPRGNYGYTF
v_gene: TRBV9; abundance: NA; d_gene: TRBD1; j_gene: TRBJ1-2; CDR3nt: TGTGCCAGCAGCGCCCCGGGTGGCAGGGGGGTCTATGGCTACACCTTC; CDR3aa: CASSAPGGRGVYGYTF
v_gene: TRBV7-9; abundance: NA; d_gene: NA; j_gene: TRBJ1-4; CDR3nt: TGTGCCAGCAGTCCAGCGGGAGGGCTGGATGAAAAACTGTTTTTT; CDR3aa: CASSPAGGLDEKLFF
v_gene: TRBV2; abundance: NA; d_gene: NA; j_gene: TRBJ1-2; CDR3nt: TGTGCCAGCGGACAGACTAACTATGGCTACACCTTC; CDR3aa: CASGQTNYGYTF
v_gene: TRBV10-3; abundance: NA; d_gene: NA; j_gene: TRBJ2-7; CDR3nt: TGTGCCATCAGTGGTTCGGCGGGGGAGCAGTACTTC; CDR3aa: CAISGSAGEQYF
v_gene: TRBV30; abundance: NA; d_gene: TRBD2; j_gene: TRBJ2-3; CDR3nt: TGTGCCTGGACCCGTCTGCGGGCGGGAGGAGATACGCAGTATTTT; CDR3aa: CAWTRLRAGGDTQYF
v_gene: TRBV5-1; abundance: NA; d_gene: NA; j_gene: TRBJ2-1; CDR3nt: TGCGCCAGCAGCACCCTCTCTTCCCCCGACAATGAGCAGTTCTTC; CDR3aa: CASSTLSSPDNEQFF
v_gene: TRBV18; abundance: few; d_gene: NA; j_gene: TRBJ2-6; CDR3nt: TGTGCCAGCTCACCATCTCAGACAGGCGGGGCCAACGTCCTGACTTTC; CDR3aa: CASSPSQTGGANVLTF